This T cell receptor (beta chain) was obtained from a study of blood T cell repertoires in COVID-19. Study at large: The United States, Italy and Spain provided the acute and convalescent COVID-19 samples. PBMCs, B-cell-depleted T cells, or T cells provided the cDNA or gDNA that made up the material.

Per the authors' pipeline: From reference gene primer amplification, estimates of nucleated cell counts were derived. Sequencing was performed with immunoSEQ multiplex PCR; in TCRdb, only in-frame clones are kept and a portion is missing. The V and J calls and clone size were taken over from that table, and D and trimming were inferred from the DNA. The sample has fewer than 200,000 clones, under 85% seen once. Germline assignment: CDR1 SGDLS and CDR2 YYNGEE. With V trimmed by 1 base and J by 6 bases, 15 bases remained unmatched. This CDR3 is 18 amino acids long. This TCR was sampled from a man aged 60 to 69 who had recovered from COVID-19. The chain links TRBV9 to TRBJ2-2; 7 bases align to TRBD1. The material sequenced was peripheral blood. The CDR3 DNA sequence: TGTGCCAGCAGCGTAACCCTACTAGGGGGCGGACAACCCGGGGAGCTGTTTTTT. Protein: CASSVTLLGGGQPGELFF.